These 27 T cell receptor beta chains came from one sample sequenced in a study of blood T cell repertoires in COVID-19. Profiling relied on immunoSEQ multiplex PCR, and the TCRdb table lists in-frame clones only, not all of them. The sample has 250,000 or so clones, 80% to 90% seen once. The sequencing input was PBMCs or T cells enriched from blood (not recorded which). The receptor set was obtained from a woman aged 40 to 49 who had been exposed to COVID-19.

The chain carries TRBV19 and TRBJ1-2; a possible D gene is TRBD1 (6 bases). The CDR3 is made up of 15 amino acids. The germline gives CDR1 LNHDA, CDR2 SQIVND (reference sequence). Between the trimmed V and J ends, which lost 6 bases and 2 bases, there was a span of 16 bases. The CDR3 loop reads CASRPSVGANYGYTF. In nucleotides, the CDR3 is TGTGCCAGTAGACCTTCCGTGGGGGCGAACTATGGCTACACCTTC.

J is TRBJ2-1 and V is TRBV24-1, with 8 nucleotides matching TRBD1. Germline values: CDR1 KGHDR, CDR2 SFDVKD. CDR3 length: 17 residues. The ends lost 4 bases at V and 0 bases at J; junction bases unmatched: 7. CDR3 in amino acids: CATSDGRTGSSYNEQFF. The CDR3 DNA follows: TGTGCCACCAGTGACGGTAGGACAGGGAGCTCCTACAATGAGCAGTTCTTC.

This chain connects TRBV6-5 to TRBJ1-2; maybe TRBD1 (5 bases). From germline, CDR1 is MNHEY and CDR2 SVGAGI. CDR3 length: 15 amino acids. Trimming left V 0 bases short and J 8 bases short, with 16 bases between. The CDR3 loop reads CASSYSSPGNTGYTF. CDR3 DNA sequence: TGTGCCAGCAGTTACTCGTCCCCAGGGAATACAGGCTACACCTTC.

As to this clone: The germline gene is not matched at one end of the junction; a read error may be the cause. The chain couples TRBV5-1 to TRBJ2-3; 7 nucleotides line up with TRBD1. Germline V lookup: CDR1 SGHRS, CDR2 YFSETQ. This CDR3 has 15 residues. The CDR3 here is CASRQNTGGTDTQYF. The DNA for the CDR3 is TGTGCCAGCAGACAGAACACAGGGGGCACAGATACGCAGTATTTT.

The chain recombines TRBV14 with TRBJ1-2; the D is unclear. V dropped 2 bases and J dropped 4 bases, with 8 bases sitting between them. Germline-derived CDR1 and CDR2 are SGHDN and FVKESK. This CDR3 has 13 residues. The CDR3 nucleotides are TGTGCCAGCAGCCAATATGCCGGCTATGGCTACACCTTC. It encodes CASSQYAGYGYTF.

The genes are TRBV7-9 and TRBJ1-1; perhaps TRBD1 as D (5 bases). The CDR3 totals 14 residues. Trimming removed 7 bases at V and 5 bases at J, with 17 bases between. Looked up from germline, CDR1 is SEHNR and CDR2 is FQNEAQ (reference sequence). The CDR3 nucleotides are TGTGCCAGCAACCCATTCCAGGGAGGTACTGAAGCTTTCTTT. Protein product: CASNPFQGGTEAFF. Full variable domain (missing parts from reference TRBV7-9 and TRBJ1-1): DTGVSQNPRHKITKRGQNVTFRCDPISEHNRLYWYRQTLGQGPEFLTYFQNEAQLEKSRLLSDRFSAERPKGSFSTLEIQRTEQGDSAMYLCASNPFQGGTEAFFGQGTRLTVV.

J is TRBJ1-6 and V is TRBV11-2; no definite D call. Trimming took 2 bases from V and 6 from J, leaving 11 bases between them. The CDR3 spans 15 residues. Per germline, CDR1 SGHAT and CDR2 FQNNGV. CDR3 protein: CASSLSPGSNSPLHF. The CDR3, as DNA: TGTGCCAGCAGCTTATCACCTGGGAGTAATTCACCCCTCCACTTT.

The V call is TRBV5-5, the J call TRBJ1-5; D not certain. V was clipped by 0 bases and J by 6 bases, with 10 bases between them. CDR1 is SGHKS, CDR2 YYEKEE, per germline (reference sequence). The CDR3 length is 14 residues. CDR3 in DNA: TGTGCCAGCAGCTTGGCGGCGGGCGTTCAGCCCCAGCATTTT. It encodes CASSLAAGVQPQHF.

The V call is TRBV6-5, the J call TRBJ1-1; 7 bases are a match to TRBD1. The junction had 10 bases not matched to a gene; V was cut back by 4 bases and J by 2 bases. The CDR3 has 16 amino acids. Germline CDR1 is MNHEY and CDR2 is SVGAGI. The CDR3 here is CASSSQLGQLNTEAFF. The CDR3, as DNA: TGTGCCAGCAGTTCGCAGCTGGGACAGCTTAACACTGAAGCTTTCTTT.

This clone was counted between two and nine times. The chain's CDR3 is CSVGVGGQGILGYTF. CDR3 nucleotide sequence: TGCAGCGTTGGGGTAGGCGGACAGGGGATCCTTGGCTACACCTTC. The rearrangement links TRBV29-1 to TRBJ1-2; 9 bases map to TRBD1. The V gene end was trimmed by 4 bases and the J gene end by 7 bases; junction bases not matched to a gene: 13. Germline lookup yields CDR1 SQVTM and CDR2 ANQGSEA. The CDR3 is made up of 15 amino acids.

The rearrangement links TRBV4-2 to TRBJ2-1; perhaps TRBD2 as D (7 bases). Trimming pared 0 bases from V and 2 bases from J, leaving 11 bases between. Germline V lookup: CDR1 LGHNA, CDR2 YNFKEQ. The CDR3 has 16 residues. This chain's CDR3 is CASSQEEGGAYNEQFF. The CDR3 nucleotides are TGTGCCAGCAGCCAAGAGGAAGGGGGGGCCTACAATGAGCAGTTCTTC.

The chain recombines TRBV6-4 with TRBJ2-1; D may be TRBD2 (5 bases). This CDR3 is 14 amino acids long. Germline V gives CDR1 MRHNA, CDR2 SNTAGT. V lost 2 bases and J 7 bases, leaving 12 bases between the germline ends. The CDR3 DNA reads TGTGCCAGCAGTGACCAAACTAGATCGAATGAGCAGTTCTTC. This gives the protein CASSDQTRSNEQFF.

The genes are TRBV9 and TRBJ2-3; the D is unclear. The CDR3 spans 16 residues. Trimming shortened V by 1 base and J by 5 bases, and 17 bases separated the two germline ends. From germline, CDR1 is SGDLS and CDR2 YYNGEE. In DNA form, the CDR3 reads TGTGCCAGCAGCGTATTAGTAGAATCTAATCAAGATACGCAGTATTTT. Translating it yields CASSVLVESNQDTQYF.

As regards this clone: One end of the junction fails to match germline, which may point to a read error. The chain has TRBV7-7 and TRBJ2-3; 9 bases agree with TRBD1. CDR3 length equals 15 residues. CDR1 is SSHAT and CDR2 is FNYEAQ in the germline V gene (reference sequence). CDR3 residues: CASSLGTGSQETQYF. The CDR3 coding sequence is TGTGCTAGCAGCTTAGGGACAGGGTCTCAAGAAACGCAGTATTTT.

J is TRBJ2-1 and V is TRBV6-4; D is possibly TRBD1 (5 bases). CDR1 and CDR2 (germline): MRHNA, SNTAGT. Deletions cut 8 bases from V and 6 bases from J, with 14 bases between. The CDR3 has 13 amino acids. As DNA, the CDR3 is TGTGCCAGCCGAGCAGACAGTCCCAATGAGCAGTTCTTC. The encoded protein is CASRADSPNEQFF.

V usage is TRBV6-4 and J usage is TRBJ1-1; no reliable D call. Germline assignment: CDR1 MRHNA and CDR2 SNTAGT. V lost 4 bases to trimming and J lost 0 bases, with 6 bases between them. The CDR3 length is 13 residues. The CDR3 is CASSVAVNTEAFF. CDR3 nucleotide sequence: TGTGCCAGCAGTGTCGCGGTGAACACTGAAGCTTTCTTT.

In regard to this clone: At the DNA level, this CDR3 is encoded by other sequences in the same sample as well. This chain connects TRBV9 to TRBJ2-1; D is undetermined. V gave up 0 bases and J gave up 4 bases, with 5 bases separating them. The CDR3 is made up of 13 amino acids. Germline V gene lookup returns CDR1 SGDLS and CDR2 YYNGEE. In DNA form, the CDR3 reads TGTGCCAGCAGCGTAGACTCTTACAATGAGCAGTTCTTC. Amino acid sequence: CASSVDSYNEQFF.

This clone appeared once. This chain joins TRBV12-3 or TRBV12-4 and TRBJ1-2, with D perhaps TRBD1 (5 bases). The V end was cut by 1 base, the J end by 4 bases, with 7 bases between. The CDR3 is 13 amino acids. The CDR3 DNA sequence: TGTGCCAGCAGTTTAGGACAGTTCTATGGCTACACCTTC. This codes for CASSLGQFYGYTF.

The chain links TRBV6-4 to TRBJ2-7, with a weak D call TRBD1 (6 bases). Trimming removed 6 bases from V and 3 bases from J, with 15 bases in between. Germline assignment: CDR1 MRHNA and CDR2 SNTAGT. CDR3 length equals 14 residues. CDR3 sequence (DNA): TGTGCCAGCAGGGAGTTGACAGGTATCTACGAGCAGTACTTC. Its translation: CASRELTGIYEQYF.

CDR3 nucleotides: TGTGCCAGTAGCAGTATCCGGACAGGGTTGAACACTGAAGCTTTCTTT. This gives the protein CASSSIRTGLNTEAFF. The V call is TRBV19, the J call TRBJ1-1; 8 nucleotides line up with TRBD1. CDR3 length equals 16 residues. Unmatched junction bases numbered 9, after V lost 6 bases and J lost 0 bases. Germline lookup yields CDR1 LNHDA and CDR2 SQIVND (reference sequence).

The chain recombines TRBV30 with TRBJ1-2; 11 nucleotides align to TRBD1. Per germline, CDR1 GTSNPN and CDR2 SVGIG (reference sequence). V shed 1 base, J shed 9 bases, and the junction held 4 bases outside the gene matches. The length of the CDR3 is 13 residues. In nucleotides, the CDR3 is TGTGCCTGGAGTGAGGGACAGGGGGATCGCTACACCTTC. It is translated as CAWSEGQGDRYTF.

This clone was recorded a few times. This chain connects TRBV7-8 to TRBJ2-7, with D perhaps matching TRBD2 (6 bases). Germline lookup yields CDR1 SGHVS and CDR2 FQNEAQ. V gave up 4 bases and J gave up 0 bases, with 16 bases separating them. The CDR3 is made up of 16 amino acids. The CDR3 is CASSSVEGPPSYEQYF. In DNA, the CDR3 is TGTGCCAGCAGCTCCGTGGAGGGGCCGCCCTCCTACGAGCAGTACTTC. Combining the CDR3 with reference TRBV7-8 and TRBJ2-7 gives the whole variable domain GAGVSQSPRYKVAKRGQDVALRCDPISGHVSLFWYQQALGQGPEFLTYFQNEAQLDKSGLPSDRFFAERPEGSVSTLKIQRTQQEDSAVYLCASSSVEGPPSYEQYFGPGTRLTVT.

The rearrangement links TRBV6-1 to TRBJ1-2; D remains unclear. Trimming removed 2 bases from V and 0 bases from J, with 7 bases in between. This CDR3 contains 14 residues. Germline V CDR1 and CDR2: MNHNS, SASEGT. Written as DNA, the CDR3 is TGTGCCAGCAGTGAATCCGGGACTAACTATGGCTACACCTTC. Translation gives CASSESGTNYGYTF.

The V gene is TRBV2, the J gene TRBJ1-1; no firm D call. Trimming removed 1 base at V and 0 bases at J, with 3 bases between. The CDR3 is 13 residues long. Germline lookup yields CDR1 SNHLY and CDR2 FYNNEI. The CDR3 DNA reads TGTGCCAGCAGTGAAGATATGAACACTGAAGCTTTCTTT. This gives the protein CASSEDMNTEAFF.

The CDR3 DNA sequence: TGTGCCAGCAGCGAGCGGACCGGGGGAGGTACGCAGTATTTT. Its protein product is CASSERTGGGTQYF. The genes are TRBV9 and TRBJ2-3; TRBD2 is a possible D gene (6 bases). CDR1 is SGDLS, CDR2 YYNGEE, per germline. V was clipped by 3 bases and J by 8 bases, with 16 bases between them. CDR3 length: 14 residues. The entire variable domain, with the rest obtained from reference TRBV9 and TRBJ2-3, is as follows: DSGVTQTPKHLITATGQRVTLRCSPRSGDLSVYWYQQSLDQGLQFLIQYYNGEERAKGNILERFSAQQFPDLHSELNLSSLELGDSALYFCASSERTGGGTQYFGPGTRLTVL.

This clone was counted only a few times. This chain joins TRBV28 and TRBJ2-7, with D possibly being TRBD1 (5 bases). Trimming pared 2 bases from V and 6 bases from J, leaving 11 bases between. This CDR3 has 13 amino acids. The germline CDR1 and CDR2 sequences are MDHEN and SYDVKM. For the CDR3, the DNA is TGTGCCAGCAGTTTAGGGCAGGGTACCGAGCAGTACTTC. It is translated as CASSLGQGTEQYF.

This chain joins TRBV5-4 and TRBJ2-7; D might be TRBD2 (6 bases). Trimming stripped 4 bases from V and 6 bases from J, with 11 bases between. Germline V gene sequence: CDR1 SGHNT, CDR2 YYREEE (reference sequence). The CDR3 has 12 amino acids. CDR3 DNA: TGTGCCAGCAGCCTCCCCGGGGGCGAGCAGTACGTC. Translated, it gives CASSLPGGEQYV.